The rows below give T cell receptor beta chains drawn from one sample of a study of cytomegalovirus exposure and HLA in healthy donors. The repertoire was sequenced with immunoSEQ multiplex PCR; TCRdb's copy has only in-frame clones and lacks some. The data contain around 150,000 clones, roughly 73% of them singletons. Source material: PBMCs. Receptor source: a human donor in good health. Both conserved end residues are part of each CDR3. Fields, in order: V gene, J gene, clone size, D gene, CDR3 DNA, CDR3 protein. The D gene is left open where the match is weak. Some rows mark clone size as missing; the rest say once, few, many or name a class of expanded clone.

>TRBV4-1|TRBJ2-3|NA|NA
TGCGCCAGCAGCCCGGGCACGGGGACAGATACGCAGTATTTT
CASSPGTGTDTQYF
>TRBV9|TRBJ1-4|few|TRBD1
TGTGCCAGCAGCCCATCCGGGGGACAGGGGGCTGAAAAACTGTTTTTT
CASSPSGGQGAEKLFF
>TRBV15|TRBJ1-1|NA|NA
TGTGCCACCAGCAGAGATCCCGTGAACACTGAAGCTTTCTTT
CATSRDPVNTEAFF
>TRBV29-1|TRBJ1-2|NA|NA
TGCAGCGTTAAAGGCCGACTAACTAGCGGCTACACCTTC
CSVKGRLTSGYTF
>TRBV11-3|TRBJ2-7|NA|NA
TGTGCCAGCAGCTTATTTGTGGGGCACTACGAGCAGTACTTC
CASSLFVGHYEQYF
>TRBV11-2|TRBJ2-5|NA|TRBD1
TGTGCCAGCAGCACCCGGACAGGCGAAGAGACCCAGTACTTC
CASSTRTGEETQYF
>TRBV28|TRBJ1-2|NA|TRBD1
TGTGCCAGCGTGGACAGGGTTGACGGCTACACCTTC
CASVDRVDGYTF
>TRBV19|TRBJ2-4|NA|NA
TGTGCCAGTAGGGCAGGGCAATGGAGCATTCAGTACTTC
CASRAGQWSIQYF
>TRBV9|TRBJ1-1|NA|TRBD1
TGTGCCAGCAGCGTGACAGGGGGCTGGGACACTGAAGCTTTCTTT
CASSVTGGWDTEAFF
>TRBV5-1|TRBJ2-2|NA|NA
TGCGCCAGCAGCGAGGACGGGAGTCGGACCGGGGAGCTGTTTTTT
CASSEDGSRTGELFF
>TRBV19|TRBJ2-7|once|NA
TGTGCCAGTAGTATAGATCTAGTCTACGAGCAGTACTTC
CASSIDLVYEQYF
>TRBV7-3|TRBJ2-1|NA|TRBD2
TGTGCCAGCAGCTTATCGCTGGGTAGCGGGTCTAATGAGCAGTTCTTC
CASSLSLGSGSNEQFF
>TRBV4-1|TRBJ2-1|NA|TRBD1
TGCGCCAGCAGCGAGGGCCAGGGGGCATTGAGCTCCTACAATGAGCAGTTCTTC
CASSEGQGALSSYNEQFF
>TRBV19|TRBJ2-7|once|NA
TGTGCCAGTACCCTAATCTTTATTACGAACTTC
CASTLIFITNF
>TRBV7-9|TRBJ2-2|few|NA
TGTGCCAGCAGCTTAAGGTCCGGGTCTCCCGGGGAGCTGTTTTTT
CASSLRSGSPGELFF
>TRBV6-6|TRBJ2-5|few|NA
TGTGCCAGCAGTTACTCGAGTCGGGAGACCCAGTACTTC
CASSYSSRETQYF
>TRBV7-9|TRBJ2-1|few|TRBD1
TGTGCCAGCAGCTTAGAGGGGGTGACAGGGGTCAATGAGCAGTTCTTC
CASSLEGVTGVNEQFF
>TRBV5-6|TRBJ1-2|once|NA
TGTGCCAGCAGCTTTTTCGATGGCTACACCTTC
CASSFFDGYTF
>TRBV2|TRBJ2-1|few|TRBD2
TGTGCCAGCAGTGATAGCGGGAGTCTTGAGCAGTTCTTC
CASSDSGSLEQFF
>TRBV21-1|TRBJ2-3|NA|NA
TGTGCCAGCAGCACCCCCCGGACAGCCACAGATACGCAGTATTTT
CASSTPRTATDTQYF
>TRBV5-6|TRBJ2-7|NA|NA
TGTGCCAGCAGCCTCACCTTCTGGGGTCAGGGGAAAGTCGAATACGAGCAGTACTTC
CASSLTFWGQGKVEYEQYF
>TRBV19|TRBJ2-5|NA|NA
TGTGCCAGTAGTATAGCTCCAGGCCAAGAGACCCAGTACTTC
CASSIAPGQETQYF
>TRBV11-2|TRBJ2-7|NA|NA
TGTGCCAGCAGCTTAGAAGGGGGTTACGAGCAGTACTTC
CASSLEGGYEQYF
>TRBV5-1|TRBJ2-1|NA|TRBD1
TGCGCCAGCAGCTCCCCGCTGGGGACAGGGGTGGGGGAGCAGTTCTTC
CASSSPLGTGVGEQFF
>TRBV11-3|TRBJ1-5|NA|TRBD1
TGTGCCAGCAGCGAAGGGACAGAAGGATATGGCAATCAGCCCCAGCATTTT
CASSEGTEGYGNQPQHF
>TRBV7-9|TRBJ2-1|NA|TRBD2
TGTGCCAGCAGTAGCTGGCGGGGGGGTGGGAATGAGCAGTTCTTC
CASSSWRGGGNEQFF
>TRBV5-1|TRBJ1-1|NA|TRBD1
TGCGCCAGCAGCCCAGGACAGGGGGCGACTGAAGCTTTCTTT
CASSPGQGATEAFF
>TRBV19|TRBJ1-5|NA|NA
TGTGCCAGTAGGGCCCCAGGGACTGGGGATCAGCCCCAGCATTTT
CASRAPGTGDQPQHF
>TRBV5-1|TRBJ2-5|NA|NA
TGCGCCAGCAGGGTCCAGGTGATTAACCAAGAGACCCAGTACTTC
CASRVQVINQETQYF
>TRBV7-8|TRBJ1-1|NA|TRBD1
TGTGCCAGCAGCTTAGAGGGGGACAGTCTTGAAGCTTTCTTT
CASSLEGDSLEAFF
>TRBV11-2|TRBJ2-1|NA|NA
TGTGCCAGCAGCCCTATTAGTTACAATGAGCAGTTCTTC
CASSPISYNEQFF
>TRBV7-2|TRBJ1-4|NA|NA
TGTGCCAGCAGCTCCCGTCGGGGGGCACCTAATGAAAAACTGTTTTTT
CASSSRRGAPNEKLFF
>TRBV7-9|TRBJ1-1|few|TRBD1
TGTGCCAGCGAGCCGACAGGGGATTTAGCTTTCTTT
CASEPTGDLAFF
>TRBV7-8|TRBJ2-7|once|TRBD2
TGTGCCAGCAGCTTAGATCCTAGCGGGGGGACGACCTGGTTC
CASSLDPSGGTTWF
>TRBV7-9|TRBJ1-1|few|NA
TGTGCCATCAACACCGACAGGTTCTTGGCTGAAGCTTTCTTT
CAINTDRFLAEAFF
>TRBV29-1|TRBJ1-4|NA|NA
TGCAGCGTTGAATTGGGAGGGGTTGCCGATGAAAAACTGTTTTTT
CSVELGGVADEKLFF
>TRBV27|TRBJ2-2|NA|TRBD1
TGTGCCAGCAGTTTCCCCAGGGGGACCGGGGAGCTGTTTTTT
CASSFPRGTGELFF
>TRBV28|TRBJ1-1|NA|TRBD1
TGTGCCAGCAGCGCAACCGGGACAGCAAGTTTTCCTGAAGCTTTCTTT
CASSATGTASFPEAFF
>TRBV15|TRBJ1-1|NA|NA
TGTGCCACCAGCAGAGCCGAAACAGGGAACACTGAAGCCTTCTTT
CATSRAETGNTEAFF
>TRBV4-1|TRBJ1-1|few|TRBD1
TGCGCCAGCAGCCAAATCGGACAGGGAGTCCCTGAAGCTTTCTTT
CASSQIGQGVPEAFF
>TRBV30|TRBJ1-1|NA|NA
TGTGCCTGGGAGCTTAGAAGCCAAGCTTTCTTT
CAWELRSQAFF
>TRBV27|TRBJ1-1|NA|TRBD1
TGTGCCAGCAGTCCCCGGACAGGGAACACTGAAGCTTTCTTT
CASSPRTGNTEAFF
>TRBV7-2|TRBJ2-3|NA|NA
TGTGCCAGCAGCTTAGCCGGGTATACGCAGTATTTT
CASSLAGYTQYF
>TRBV6-6|TRBJ1-1|NA|TRBD1
TGTGCCAGCAGGTATATACAGGGGACTGAAGCTTTCTTT
CASRYIQGTEAFF
>TRBV28|TRBJ2-3|once|TRBD2
TGTGCCAGCAGTTACCAGACTAGCGCAGCAGATACGCAGTATTTT
CASSYQTSAADTQYF
>TRBV28|TRBJ1-3|NA|TRBD1
TGTGCCAGCAGAGGGACAGGGGGCTCTGGAAACACCATATATTTT
CASRGTGGSGNTIYF
>TRBV5-6|TRBJ2-5|NA|TRBD2
TGTGCCAGCAGCTTCCCCTGGCGGGAGAATCAAGAGACCCAGTACTTC
CASSFPWRENQETQYF
>TRBV27|TRBJ2-1|NA|TRBD2
TGTGCCAGCAGGTCTGGCGGACTAGCGGAAGGTGATGAGCAGTTCTTC
CASRSGGLAEGDEQFF
>TRBV15|TRBJ1-5|NA|NA
TGTGCCACCAGCAGAGACCCCTTGGGGGGAGCCCAGCATTTT
CATSRDPLGGAQHF
>TRBV11-2|TRBJ2-7|NA|TRBD2
TGTGCCAGCAGCTTAGAGGGGGGAGCGGGAGGGTTTTTCGAGCAGTACTTC
CASSLEGGAGGFFEQYF
>TRBV6-1|TRBJ2-7|NA|TRBD1
TGTGCCAGCAGTGATACCGGGACAGCATATTCCTACGAGCAGTACTTC
CASSDTGTAYSYEQYF
>TRBV11-3|TRBJ1-1|once|NA
TGTGCCAGCAGCTTGGGAGGGCCCATGAACACTGAAGCTTTCTTT
CASSLGGPMNTEAFF